The present T cell receptor (beta chain) was sequenced within a study of beta chain features in type 1 diabetes. Study-level background: Sorted cells, around 100 million in number, were examined across all samples. Findings and caveats of the study: TCRB CDR3 length was moderately but significantly reduced in all four CD4+ subsets of Type 1 diabetes patients. Because the template was cDNA, high-expressing cells might be over-represented. Any HLA type influence on TCRB rearrangement was left unresolved here.

In regard to this clone: What it binds is not known.

Naive, central memory, regulatory and stem cell-like memory cells within the CD4+ compartment were sorted using CD45RO/CCR7/CD25/CD127/CD95/CD27. Expressed TCRB transcripts were sequenced, since all the RNA that had been isolated was reverse transcribed. The method was immunoSEQ multiplex PCR; TCRdb's version includes in-frame clones alone and lacks a portion of them. Of under 300,000 clones in the sample, 14% are singletons; the top ten hold almost 0.02%. The CDR3 spans 14 residues. Looked up from germline, CDR1 is GTSNPN and CDR2 is SVGIG (reference sequence). With 3 bases removed from V and 2 bases from J, the gap between germline ends came to 11 bases.

The rearrangement links TRBV30 to TRBJ1-5, with D perhaps TRBD1 (5 bases). The source is a young man with type 1 diabetes. Sequencing was carried out using naive CD4+ T cells from blood. CDR3 bases: TGTGCCTGGAGCGCAGGGTGGGGCAATCAGCCCCAGCATTTT. This encodes CAWSAGWGNQPQHF. Drawing the rest from reference TRBV30 and TRBJ1-5, the complete variable domain is SQTIHQWPATLVQPVGSPLSLECTVEGTSNPNLYWYRQAAGRGLQLLFYSVGIGQISSEVPQNLSASRPQDRQFILSSKKLLLSDSGFYLCAWSAGWGNQPQHFGDGTRLSIL.